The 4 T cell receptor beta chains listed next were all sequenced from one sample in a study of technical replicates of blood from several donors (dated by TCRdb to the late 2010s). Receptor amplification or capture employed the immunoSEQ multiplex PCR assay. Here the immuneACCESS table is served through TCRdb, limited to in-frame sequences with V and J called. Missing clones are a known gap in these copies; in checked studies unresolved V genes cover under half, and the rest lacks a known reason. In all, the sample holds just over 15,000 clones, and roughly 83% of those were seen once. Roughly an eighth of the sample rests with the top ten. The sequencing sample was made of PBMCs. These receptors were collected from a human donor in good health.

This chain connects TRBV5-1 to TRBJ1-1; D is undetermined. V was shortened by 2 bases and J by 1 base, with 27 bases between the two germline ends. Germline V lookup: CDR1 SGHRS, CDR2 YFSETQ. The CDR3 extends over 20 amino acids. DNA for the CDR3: TGCGCCAGCAGCTTTGGGTTGGACTGGTATTCGAAAATAGAGAACACTGAAGCTTTCTTT. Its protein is CASSFGLDWYSKIENTEAFF.

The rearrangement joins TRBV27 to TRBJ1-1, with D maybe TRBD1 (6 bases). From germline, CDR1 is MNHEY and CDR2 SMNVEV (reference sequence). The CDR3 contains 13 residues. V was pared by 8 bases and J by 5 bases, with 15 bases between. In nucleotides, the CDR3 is TGTGCCAGCGGGGGGGCTTGGAGTACTGAAGCTTTCTTT. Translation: CASGGAWSTEAFF.

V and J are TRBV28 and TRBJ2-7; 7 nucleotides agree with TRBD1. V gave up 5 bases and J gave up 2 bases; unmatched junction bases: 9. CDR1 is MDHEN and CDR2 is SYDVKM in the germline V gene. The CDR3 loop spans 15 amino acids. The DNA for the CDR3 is TGTGCCAGCAGTGCCCTAGACAGGGCTACCTACGAGCAGTACTTC. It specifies CASSALDRATYEQYF.

In DNA form, the CDR3 reads TGTGCCAGCTCACCATCGAGCACTGAAGCTTTCTTT. It yields the protein CASSPSSTEAFF. V and J are TRBV18 and TRBJ1-1; D not resolved. CDR3 length: 12 residues. Trimming cost V 2 bases and J 4 bases, with 5 bases left between them. CDR1 is KGHSH and CDR2 is LQKENI in the germline V gene.